A selection of T cell receptor beta chains follows, all from one sample in a study of T-cell reconstitution after alpha-beta-depleted transplantation in children. TCRdb re-called the PCR reads with MiXCR, one entry per CDR3 protein. The sample yields over 550,000 distinct CDR3 sequences, 8% to 11% seen once. The sample was PBMCs from the stem cell graft donor, taken from the stem cell graft. Receptor source: a human donor who donated a stem cell graft to a child with acute myeloid leukemia. CDR3s include the opening cysteine and the closing phenylalanine or tryptophan. Each record gives: V gene, clone size, D gene, J gene, CDR3 length, CDR3 DNA, CDR3 protein. A D gene is named only where the DNA matches it firmly. Only some rows state a clone size, as once, few, many or a class for expanded clones.

V: TRBV5-6; size: many; D: NA; J: TRBJ2-2; length: 16; DNA: TGTGCCAGCAGCTTGGCCGGTCCGCTATACGCCGGGGAGCTGTTTTTT; CDR3: CASSLAGPLYAGELFF
V: TRBV28; size: few; D: NA; J: TRBJ2-3; length: 13; DNA: TGTGCCAGCATAGGAGCAAACTCAGATACGCAGTATTTT; CDR3: CASIGANSDTQYF
V: TRBV7-8; size: many; D: TRBD1; J: TRBJ2-2; length: 14; DNA: TGTGCCAGCAGCCCGGGACAGGGGGCCGGGGAGCTGTTTTTT; CDR3: CASSPGQGAGELFF
V: TRBV6-1; size: NA; D: NA; J: TRBJ2-3; length: 13; DNA: TGTGCCAGCAGTCCAAAAAGTACAGATACGCAGTATTTT; CDR3: CASSPKSTDTQYF
V: TRBV12-3/TRBV12-4; size: NA; D: NA; J: TRBJ1-3; length: 15; DNA: TGTGCCAGCAGCTTGGAGGGCAGGACTGGAAACACCATATATTTT; CDR3: CASSLEGRTGNTIYF
V: TRBV20-1; size: NA; D: NA; J: TRBJ2-2; length: 14; DNA: TGCAGTGCTATTCTAGCCAACGGGCCCGGGGAGCTGTTTTTT; CDR3: CSAILANGPGELFF
V: TRBV30; size: NA; D: TRBD1; J: TRBJ2-5; length: 14; DNA: TGTGCCTGGAGTGGCGGACAGGTCCAAGAGACCCAGTACTTC; CDR3: CAWSGGQVQETQYF
V: TRBV29-1; size: NA; D: TRBD1; J: TRBJ2-2; length: 15; DNA: TGCAGCGTTCCCCGACAGGGGGGGAACACCGGGGAGCTGTTTTTT; CDR3: CSVPRQGGNTGELFF
V: TRBV30; size: few; D: NA; J: TRBJ2-6; length: 13; DNA: TGTGCCTGGAGGATGACAGGGGCCAACGTCCTGACTTTC; CDR3: CAWRMTGANVLTF
V: TRBV27; size: many; D: TRBD1; J: TRBJ1-2; length: 14; DNA: TGTGCCAGCAGTTTATCCCCCGGGACAGGGGGCTACACCTTC; CDR3: CASSLSPGTGGYTF
V: TRBV12-3/TRBV12-4; size: few; D: NA; J: TRBJ2-2; length: 15; DNA: TGTGCCAGCAGTGGCTGGTCCACGAGGACCGGGGAGCTGTTTTTT; CDR3: CASSGWSTRTGELFF
V: TRBV20-1; size: few; D: NA; J: TRBJ2-3; length: 12; DNA: TGCAGTGCTAGAGTATCGGGTTATACGCAGTATTTT; CDR3: CSARVSGYTQYF
V: TRBV12-3/TRBV12-4; size: NA; D: TRBD1; J: TRBJ2-3; length: 16; DNA: TGTGCCAGCAGTTGGGGGACAGGGCAAAGCACAGATACGCAGTATTTT; CDR3: CASSWGTGQSTDTQYF
V: TRBV3-1; size: NA; D: NA; J: TRBJ2-2; length: 16; DNA: TGTGCCAGCAGCCAGGGGGGCACAGGGAGGACGGGGGAGCTGTTTTTT; CDR3: CASSQGGTGRTGELFF
V: TRBV20-1; size: NA; D: NA; J: TRBJ2-3; length: 14; DNA: TGCAGTGCTAGAAAGGAGGGAGCTGGAGATACGCAGTATTTT; CDR3: CSARKEGAGDTQYF
V: TRBV6-5; size: few; D: TRBD2; J: TRBJ2-7; length: 15; DNA: TGTGCCAGCACTCGATCGGGACTAGCGGGGGGTGAGCAGTACTTC; CDR3: CASTRSGLAGGEQYF
V: TRBV5-1; size: few; D: NA; J: TRBJ2-2; length: 15; DNA: TGCGCCAGTAATCCGAGACATTTTTCCGCGGAGGAGCTGTTTTTT; CDR3: CASNPRHFSAEELFF
V: TRBV28; size: NA; D: NA; J: TRBJ1-1; length: 14; DNA: TGTGCCAGCAGCCTTTTGGGCGCGTACACTGAAGCTTTCTTT; CDR3: CASSLLGAYTEAFF
V: TRBV6-2/TRBV6-3; size: many; D: TRBD1; J: TRBJ1-4; length: 15; DNA: TGTGCCAGCAGCATCCGACAGGGGCGAGAAGAAAAACTGTTTTTT; CDR3: CASSIRQGREEKLFF
V: TRBV6-1; size: many; D: NA; J: TRBJ2-7; length: 13; DNA: TGTGCCAGCAGGAAGACGGCTTCCTACGAGCAGTACTTC; CDR3: CASRKTASYEQYF
V: TRBV20-1; size: NA; D: TRBD2; J: TRBJ2-1; length: 14; DNA: TGCAGTGCTAGAGAACTAGCGAAGTACAATGAGCAGTTCTTC; CDR3: CSARELAKYNEQFF
V: TRBV21-1; size: NA; D: NA; J: TRBJ1-2; length: 12; DNA: TGTGCCAGCAAACCTCCTAACTATGGCTACACCTTC; CDR3: CASKPPNYGYTF
V: TRBV20-1; size: NA; D: NA; J: TRBJ2-1; length: 13; DNA: TGCAGTGCTAGGCCATCTGCACGGAATGAGCAGTTCTTC; CDR3: CSARPSARNEQFF
V: TRBV4-3; size: few; D: TRBD1; J: TRBJ2-3; length: 17; DNA: TGCGCCAGCAGCCAAGAGACAGGGGTTGGCACCACAGATACGCAGTATTTT; CDR3: CASSQETGVGTTDTQYF
V: TRBV9; size: many; D: TRBD2; J: TRBJ2-3; length: 15; DNA: TGTGCCAGCAGCGTAGAGGGACTAGTGGTAGATACGCAGTATTTT; CDR3: CASSVEGLVVDTQYF